The entry below describes one T cell receptor (beta chain). The antigen is unknown. The source of the sample is a study of T cell responses to AZD1222 COVID-19 vaccine. Clones were sequenced by immunoSEQ multiplex PCR, and TCRdb holds only the in-frame ones, with some missing. The profile shows roughly 89,000 clones, around 87% of them singletons. Study-level points and caveats: A rise in Spike-specific TCR breadth and depth followed two AZD1222 doses. The span of vaccine-associated CD4 TCRs extended across spike, with dominance at 160-218 and 743-854.

The receptor's source is an adult in good health. This specimen consisted of peripheral blood, obtained on day 0 of MenACWY control vaccination.

CDR3 coding DNA: TGTGCCAGCAGCCAGGGTGGGCTAGCGGGGACCTACGAGCAGTACTTC. Protein: CASSQGGLAGTYEQYF. The V and J genes are TRBV7-2 and TRBJ2-7, with 9 bases that match TRBD2. The J segment lost 2 bases and the V segment lost 5 bases, leaving 10 bases of the junction unmatched. The CDR3 totals 16 residues. The germline V gene has CDR1 SGHTA and CDR2 FQGNSA.